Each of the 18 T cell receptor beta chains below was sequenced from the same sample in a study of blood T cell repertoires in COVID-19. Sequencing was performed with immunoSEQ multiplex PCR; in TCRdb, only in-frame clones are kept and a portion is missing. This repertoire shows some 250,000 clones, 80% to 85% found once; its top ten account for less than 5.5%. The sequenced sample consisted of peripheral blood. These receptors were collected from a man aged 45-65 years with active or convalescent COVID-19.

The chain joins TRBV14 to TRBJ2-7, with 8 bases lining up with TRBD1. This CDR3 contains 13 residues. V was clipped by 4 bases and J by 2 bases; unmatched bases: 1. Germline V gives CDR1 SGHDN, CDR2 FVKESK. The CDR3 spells CASSPDRAYEQYF. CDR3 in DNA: TGTGCCAGCAGCCCGGACAGGGCCTACGAGCAGTACTTC.

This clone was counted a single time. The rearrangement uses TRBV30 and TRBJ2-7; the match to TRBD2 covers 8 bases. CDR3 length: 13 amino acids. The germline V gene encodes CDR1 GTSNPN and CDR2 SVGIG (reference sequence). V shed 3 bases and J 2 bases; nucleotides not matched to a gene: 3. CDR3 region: CAWRVAGTYEQYF. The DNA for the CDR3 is TGTGCCTGGAGGGTAGCGGGGACCTACGAGCAGTACTTC.

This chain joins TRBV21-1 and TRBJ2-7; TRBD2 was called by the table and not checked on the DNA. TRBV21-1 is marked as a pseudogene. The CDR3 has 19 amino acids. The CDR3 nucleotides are TGTGCCAGCAGCCTCCATATCCGGGAGTATTCCGTGCCTATCTACGAGCAGTACTTC. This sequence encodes CASSLHIREYSVPIYEQYF.

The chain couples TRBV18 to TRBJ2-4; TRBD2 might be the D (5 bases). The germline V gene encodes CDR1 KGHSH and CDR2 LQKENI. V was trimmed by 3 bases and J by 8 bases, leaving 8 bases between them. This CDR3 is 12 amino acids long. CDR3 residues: CASSPNGDIQYF. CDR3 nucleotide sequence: TGTGCCAGCTCACCTAACGGGGACATTCAGTACTTC.

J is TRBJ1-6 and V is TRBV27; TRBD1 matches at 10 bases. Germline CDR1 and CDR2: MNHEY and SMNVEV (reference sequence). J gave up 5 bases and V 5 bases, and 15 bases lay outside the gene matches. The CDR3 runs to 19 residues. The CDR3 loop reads CASSPSITDRGRDNSPLHF. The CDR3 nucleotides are TGTGCCAGCAGTCCCTCAATAACCGACAGGGGGCGTGATAATTCACCCCTCCACTTT.

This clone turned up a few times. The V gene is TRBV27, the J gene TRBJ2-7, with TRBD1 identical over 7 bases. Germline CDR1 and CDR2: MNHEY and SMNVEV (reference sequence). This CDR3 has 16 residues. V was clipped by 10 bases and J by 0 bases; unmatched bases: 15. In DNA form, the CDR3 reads TGTGCCATCCCGACCTCGACAGGGTCCAACTCCTACGAGCAGTACTTC. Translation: CAIPTSTGSNSYEQYF.

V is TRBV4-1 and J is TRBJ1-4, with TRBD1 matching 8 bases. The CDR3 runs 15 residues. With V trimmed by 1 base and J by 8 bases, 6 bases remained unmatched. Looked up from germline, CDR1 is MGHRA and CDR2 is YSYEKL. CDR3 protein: CASSQGAGGREKLFF. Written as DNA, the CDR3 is TGCGCCAGCAGCCAAGGGGCAGGGGGCAGGGAAAAACTGTTTTTT.

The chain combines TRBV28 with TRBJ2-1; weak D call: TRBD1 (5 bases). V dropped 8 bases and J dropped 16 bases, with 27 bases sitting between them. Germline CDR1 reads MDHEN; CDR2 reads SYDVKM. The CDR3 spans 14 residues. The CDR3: CASYEARPPAGIFF. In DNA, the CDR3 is TGTGCCAGCTACGAAGCGAGGCCCCCAGCAGGGATTTTCTTC.

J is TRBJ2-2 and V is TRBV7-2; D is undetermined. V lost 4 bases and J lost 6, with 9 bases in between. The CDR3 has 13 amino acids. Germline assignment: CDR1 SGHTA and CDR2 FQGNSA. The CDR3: CASSSRLSGELFF. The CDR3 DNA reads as TGTGCCAGCAGCTCGAGGCTTTCCGGGGAGCTGTTTTTT.

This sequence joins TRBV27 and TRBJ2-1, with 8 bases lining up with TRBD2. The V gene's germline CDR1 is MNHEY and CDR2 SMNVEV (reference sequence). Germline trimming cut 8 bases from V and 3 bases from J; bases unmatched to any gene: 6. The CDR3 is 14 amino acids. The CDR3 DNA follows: TGTGCCAGCTGGGCGGGGGGTCTCTACAATGAGCAGTTCTTC. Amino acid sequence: CASWAGGLYNEQFF.

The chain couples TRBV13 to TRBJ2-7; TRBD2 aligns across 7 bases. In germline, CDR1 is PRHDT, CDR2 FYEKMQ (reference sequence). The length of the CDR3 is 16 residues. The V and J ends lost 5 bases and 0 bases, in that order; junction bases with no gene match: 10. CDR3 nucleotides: TGTGCCAGCAGCGCCATTCGGCGCGGGGGCTCCTACGAGCAGTACTTC. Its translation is CASSAIRRGGSYEQYF.

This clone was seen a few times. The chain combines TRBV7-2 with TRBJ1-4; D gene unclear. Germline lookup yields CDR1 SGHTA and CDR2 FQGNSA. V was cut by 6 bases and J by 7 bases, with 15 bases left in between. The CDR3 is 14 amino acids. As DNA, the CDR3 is TGTGCCAGCAGTCCGGCGGGTCTTGGTGAAAAACTGTTTTTT. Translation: CASSPAGLGEKLFF.

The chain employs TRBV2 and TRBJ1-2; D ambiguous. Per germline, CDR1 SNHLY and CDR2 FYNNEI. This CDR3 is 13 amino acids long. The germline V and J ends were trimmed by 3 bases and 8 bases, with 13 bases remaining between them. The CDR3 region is CASSEVGAGGYTF. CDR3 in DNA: TGTGCCAGCAGTGAGGTGGGAGCGGGAGGCTACACCTTC.

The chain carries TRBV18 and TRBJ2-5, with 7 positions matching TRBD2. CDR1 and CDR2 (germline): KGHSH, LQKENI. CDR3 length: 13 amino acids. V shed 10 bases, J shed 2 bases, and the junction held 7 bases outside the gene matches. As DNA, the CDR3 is TGTGCCACCTCCCGGCGGGGGCAAGAGACCCAGTACTTC. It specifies CATSRRGQETQYF. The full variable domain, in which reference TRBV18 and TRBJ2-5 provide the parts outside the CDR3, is NAGVMQNPRHLVRRRGQEARLRCSPMKGHSHVYWYRQLPEEGLKFMVYLQKENIIDESGMPKERFSAEFPKEGPSILRIQQVVRGDSAAYFCATSRRGQETQYFGPGTRLLVL.

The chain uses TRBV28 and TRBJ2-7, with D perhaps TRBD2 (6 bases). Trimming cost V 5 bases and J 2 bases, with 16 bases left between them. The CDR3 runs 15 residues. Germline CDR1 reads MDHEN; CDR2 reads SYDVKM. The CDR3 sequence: CASSPTGTGAYEQYF. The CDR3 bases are TGTGCCAGCAGTCCCACCGGGACGGGGGCCTACGAGCAGTACTTC.

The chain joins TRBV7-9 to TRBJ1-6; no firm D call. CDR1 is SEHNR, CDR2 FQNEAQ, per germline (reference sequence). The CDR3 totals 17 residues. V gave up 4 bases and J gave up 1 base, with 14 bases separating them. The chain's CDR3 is CASSSESGYSYNSPLHF. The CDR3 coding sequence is TGTGCCAGCAGCTCCGAATCGGGGTATTCCTATAATTCACCCCTCCACTTT.

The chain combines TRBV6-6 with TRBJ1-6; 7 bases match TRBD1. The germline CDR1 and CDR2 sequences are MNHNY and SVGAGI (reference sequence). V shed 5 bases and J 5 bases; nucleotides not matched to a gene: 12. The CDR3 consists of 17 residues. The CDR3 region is CASSRDRQAPNNSPLHF. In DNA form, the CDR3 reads TGTGCCAGCAGTCGGGACAGACAGGCTCCTAATAATTCACCCCTCCACTTT.

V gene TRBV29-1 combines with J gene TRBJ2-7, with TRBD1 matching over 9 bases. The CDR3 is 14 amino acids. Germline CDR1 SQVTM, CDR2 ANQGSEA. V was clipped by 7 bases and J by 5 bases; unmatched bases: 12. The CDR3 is CSAWTDRGMNEQYF. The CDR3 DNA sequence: TGCAGCGCTTGGACGGACAGGGGCATGAACGAGCAGTACTTC.